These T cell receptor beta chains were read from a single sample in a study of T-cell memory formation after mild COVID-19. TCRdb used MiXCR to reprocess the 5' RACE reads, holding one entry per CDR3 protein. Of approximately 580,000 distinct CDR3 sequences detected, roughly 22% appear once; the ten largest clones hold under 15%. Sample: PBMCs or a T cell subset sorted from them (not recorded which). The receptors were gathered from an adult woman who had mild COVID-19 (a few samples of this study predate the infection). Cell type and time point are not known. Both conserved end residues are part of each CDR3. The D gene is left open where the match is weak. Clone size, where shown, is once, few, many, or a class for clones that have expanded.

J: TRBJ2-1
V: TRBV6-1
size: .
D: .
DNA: TGTGCCAGCACCCCACGTAGATCGGGAAACAATGAGCAGTTCTTC
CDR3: CASTPRRSGNNEQFF

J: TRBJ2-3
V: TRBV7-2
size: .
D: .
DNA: TGTGCCAGCAGCCGCAGGGTTGGCTCTAGCACAGATACGCAGTATTTT
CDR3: CASSRRVGSSTDTQYF

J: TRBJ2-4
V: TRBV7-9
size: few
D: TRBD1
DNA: TGTGCCAGCAGCTTAGCTGCCGGGACAGGGGACTCCCGAGGGAACTTC
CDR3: CASSLAAGTGDSRGNF

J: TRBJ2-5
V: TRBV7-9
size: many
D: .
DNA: TGTGCCAGCAGCACCCCGGAGGCCCCAGAGACCCAGTACTTC
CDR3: CASSTPEAPETQYF

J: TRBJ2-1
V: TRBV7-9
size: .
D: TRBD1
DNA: TGTGCCAGCAGTTCTGGACAGGGGGCCGAAGAGCAGTTCTTC
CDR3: CASSSGQGAEEQFF

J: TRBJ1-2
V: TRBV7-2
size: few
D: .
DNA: TGTGCCAGCAGCTCGGACCCCAGGCTTGGCTACACCTTC
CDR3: CASSSDPRLGYTF

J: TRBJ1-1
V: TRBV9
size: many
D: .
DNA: TGTGCCAGCAGCGTAGCTGCGAACACTGAAGCTTTCTTT
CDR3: CASSVAANTEAFF

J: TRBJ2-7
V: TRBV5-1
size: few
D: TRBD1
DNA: TGCGCCAGCAGCTTGACCTGGGGGACAGCCTACGAGCAGTACTTC
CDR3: CASSLTWGTAYEQYF

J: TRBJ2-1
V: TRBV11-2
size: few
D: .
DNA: TGTGCCAGCAGCTTAGATCTTGGGGGGGGGCTCTACAATGAGCAGTTCTTC
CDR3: CASSLDLGGGLYNEQFF

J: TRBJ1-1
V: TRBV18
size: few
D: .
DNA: TGTGCCAGCTCACCATCGAGAGGGTTCGAAGCTTTCTTT
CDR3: CASSPSRGFEAFF

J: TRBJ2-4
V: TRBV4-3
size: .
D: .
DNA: TGCGCCAGCAGCCAAGGGGACTGGCGGGGACTAGCCAAAAACATTCAGTACTTC
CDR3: CASSQGDWRGLAKNIQYF

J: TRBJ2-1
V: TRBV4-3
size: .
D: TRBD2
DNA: TGCGCCAGCAGCCAAGTTGGGGGAGGGCCGGGTAATGAGCAGTTCTTC
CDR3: CASSQVGGGPGNEQFF

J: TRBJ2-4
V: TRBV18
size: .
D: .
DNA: TGTGCCAGCTCACACCGGGACTCACTAGCCAAAAACATTCAGTACTTC
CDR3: CASSHRDSLAKNIQYF

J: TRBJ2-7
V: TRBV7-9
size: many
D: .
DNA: TGTGCCAGCAGCTTAGGGCTTGGGAGCTCCTACGAGCAGTACTTC
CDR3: CASSLGLGSSYEQYF

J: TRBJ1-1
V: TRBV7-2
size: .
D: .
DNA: TGTGCCAGCACCAAGGAGGGGGGGGCCGGTGAAGCTTTCTTT
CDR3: CASTKEGGAGEAFF

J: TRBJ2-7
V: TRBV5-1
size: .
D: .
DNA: TGCGCCAGCAGCCCTAACTTGAGCTCCTACGAGCAGTACTTC
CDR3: CASSPNLSSYEQYF

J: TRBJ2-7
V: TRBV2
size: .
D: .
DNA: TGTGCCAGCAGTGCTCCAGGGAGCCTTAACTCCTACGAGCAGTACTTC
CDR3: CASSAPGSLNSYEQYF

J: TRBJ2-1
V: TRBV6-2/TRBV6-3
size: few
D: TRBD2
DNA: TGTGCCAGCAGCTCTGGACTAGCGGGAGGAATCTACAATGAGCAGTTCTTC
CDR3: CASSSGLAGGIYNEQFF

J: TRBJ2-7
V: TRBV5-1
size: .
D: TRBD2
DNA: TGCGCCAGCAGCGCCCGACTAGCGGGAATTGGAGAGCAGTACTTC
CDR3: CASSARLAGIGEQYF

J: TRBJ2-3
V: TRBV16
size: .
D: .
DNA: TGTGCCAGCAGCCAAGGTGGGGGCGCCGCAGATACGCAGTATTTT
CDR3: CASSQGGGAADTQYF

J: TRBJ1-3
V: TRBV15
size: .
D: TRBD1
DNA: TGTGCCACCAGCGCCCGACAGGGTAGTGGAAACACCATATATTTT
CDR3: CATSARQGSGNTIYF

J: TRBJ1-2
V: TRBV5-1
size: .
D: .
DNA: TGCGCCAGCAGCCAGGACAGACTATACACCTTC
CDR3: CASSQDRLYTF

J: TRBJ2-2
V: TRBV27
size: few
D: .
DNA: TGTGCCAGCGCCTACTTGACGGGAGATTTCGGGGAGCTGTTTTTT
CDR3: CASAYLTGDFGELFF

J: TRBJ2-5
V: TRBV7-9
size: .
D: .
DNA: TGTGCCAGCAGCTTAGGGGTTAGGAGCGGACCCCAAGAGACCCAGTACTTC
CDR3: CASSLGVRSGPQETQYF

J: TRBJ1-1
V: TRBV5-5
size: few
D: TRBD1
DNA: TGTGCCAGCAGTCGGGATGGGACAGGTGGGAACACTGAAGCTTTCTTT
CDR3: CASSRDGTGGNTEAFF

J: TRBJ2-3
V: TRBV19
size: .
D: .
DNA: TGTGCCAGTAGTATCAGAGCAGATACGCAGTATTTT
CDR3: CASSIRADTQYF

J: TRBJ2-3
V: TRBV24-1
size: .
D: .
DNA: TGTGCCACCAGTGATGATCGGGGGACTTCAGATACGCAGTATTTT
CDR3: CATSDDRGTSDTQYF

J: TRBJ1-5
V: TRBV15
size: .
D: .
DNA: TGTGCCACCAGGGGAGGGGGGGGTCAGCCCCAGCATTTT
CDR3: CATRGGGGQPQHF

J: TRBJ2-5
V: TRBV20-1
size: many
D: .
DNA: TGCAGTGCTAGAGGGTCTACGGACAGCCGTACACCCCAAGAGACCCAGTACTTC
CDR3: CSARGSTDSRTPQETQYF

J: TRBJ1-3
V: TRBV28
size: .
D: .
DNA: TGTGCCAGAAGTCGCGAGGAAGCTGGAAACACCATATATTTT
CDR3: CARSREEAGNTIYF

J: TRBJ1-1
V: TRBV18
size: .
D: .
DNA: TGTGCCAGCTCACCAGGCCGGGTGAACACTGAAGCTTTCTTT
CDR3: CASSPGRVNTEAFF

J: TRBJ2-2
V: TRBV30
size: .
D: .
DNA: TGTGCCTGGAGTGTAACGATGCCCGGGGAGCTGTTTTTT
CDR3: CAWSVTMPGELFF

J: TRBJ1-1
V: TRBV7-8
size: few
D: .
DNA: TGTGCCAGCAGCATCTCATTGGGTGAGAACACTGAAGCTTTCTTT
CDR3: CASSISLGENTEAFF

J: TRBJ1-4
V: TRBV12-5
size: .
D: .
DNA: TGTGCTAGTGGTTTTAACGCGGCCGAAAAACTGTTTTTT
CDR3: CASGFNAAEKLFF

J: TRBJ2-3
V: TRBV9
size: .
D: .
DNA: TGTGCCAGCAGCCCAACCCCTCCCGTGAGCACAGATACGCAGTATTTT
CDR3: CASSPTPPVSTDTQYF

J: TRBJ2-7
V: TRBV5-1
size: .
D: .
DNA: TGCGCCAGCAGCAACGAAGGGAGCTCCTACGAGCAGTACTTC
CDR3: CASSNEGSSYEQYF

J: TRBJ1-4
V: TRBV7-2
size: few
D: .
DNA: TGTGCCAGCAGCGACGGACGGTATAATGAAAAGCTGTTTTTT
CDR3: CASSDGRYNEKLFF